The present T cell receptor (beta chain) was sequenced within a study of blood T cell repertoires in COVID-19. Across the study: COVID-19 samples, acute and convalescent, were from the United States, Italy and Spain. PBMCs, B-cell-depleted T cells, or T cells were the source of the cDNA or gDNA that made up the material.

In the original analysis: Reference gene primer amplification yielded estimated nucleated cell counts. Sequencing was performed with immunoSEQ multiplex PCR; in TCRdb, only in-frame clones are kept and a portion is missing. V, J and clone size were drawn from that table, and D and trimming were deduced from the DNA. The sample includes more than 3,000 clones, 93% of them seen just once. The TCR originated in a human donor in a cohort sampled during active COVID-19. Specimen: peripheral blood.

Here the CDR3 reads CASSVAAEAGETQYF. CDR3 DNA: TGTGCCAGCAGCGTAGCGGCGGAGGCGGGGGAGACCCAGTACTTC. J is TRBJ2-5 and V is TRBV9; a weak D match, TRBD2 (6 bases). V lost 0 bases, J lost 5 bases, and 14 bases lay in between. This CDR3 spans 15 amino acids. Germline V gene lookup returns CDR1 SGDLS and CDR2 YYNGEE. The whole variable domain, remainder taken from reference TRBV9 and TRBJ2-5, is DSGVTQTPKHLITATGQRVTLRCSPRSGDLSVYWYQQSLDQGLQFLIQYYNGEERAKGNILERFSAQQFPDLHSELNLSSLELGDSALYFCASSVAAEAGETQYFGPGTRLLVL.